The 3 T cell receptor beta chains in this list originate from one sample, sequenced in a study of blood T cell repertoires in COVID-19. Profiled with immunoSEQ multiplex PCR; TCRdb holds only in-frame clones, not every one. The sample includes under 200,000 clones, approximately 91% seen only once; the top ten take roughly 4.5%. The material sequenced was peripheral blood. The receptors here all came from a man aged 18 to 35 with COVID-19, enrolled during active disease.

The gene calls are TRBV28 and TRBJ2-1; 7 nucleotides line up with TRBD1. The ends lost 1 base at V and 5 bases at J; junction bases unmatched: 2. CDR3 length equals 14 residues. Germline values: CDR1 MDHEN, CDR2 SYDVKM. CDR3 in amino acids: CASSLLTGHNEQFF. CDR3 sequence (DNA): TGTGCCAGCAGTTTATTGACAGGGCACAATGAGCAGTTCTTC.

This clone occurred once. The rearrangement uses TRBV19 and TRBJ2-1; a weak D match, TRBD2 (7 bases). The germline CDR1 and CDR2 sequences are LNHDA and SQIVND (reference sequence). The V end was cut by 4 bases, the J end by 5 bases, with 15 bases between. The CDR3 length is 15 residues. The CDR3 DNA reads TGTGCCAGTAGTAATAGGGGGGAGGGAAACAATGAGCAGTTCTTC. It codes for CASSNRGEGNNEQFF.

The chain recombines TRBV28 with TRBJ2-1; 8 nucleotides align to TRBD2. Germline assignment: CDR1 MDHEN and CDR2 SYDVKM. The junction had 8 bases not matched to a gene; V was cut back by 2 bases and J by 5 bases. The CDR3 covers 16 residues. CDR3 nucleotide sequence: TGTGCCAGCAGTTTACGCGATATAGCGGGAAACAATGAGCAGTTCTTC. Its translation: CASSLRDIAGNNEQFF.